Below, one TCR beta chain is given with its context. Its antigen is not identified. The sample belongs to a study of graft-versus-host responses after intestinal transplantation. Produced via immunoSEQ multiplex PCR; TCRdb's table is partial and in-frame only. The sample includes 130,000 to 150,000 clones, 92% of them seen just once. The receptor was derived from a human donor who received an intestinal transplant. The sequences come from unstimulated CD4+ T cells sorted from spleen or lymph node cells, collected before intestinal transplant.

CDR3 nucleotides: TGCGCCAGCAGCTTGGCCGGACTAGGCCAAGAGACCCAGTACTTC. Translation gives CASSLAGLGQETQYF. This chain uses TRBV5-1 with TRBJ2-5, with 7 nucleotides matching TRBD2. Germline lookup yields CDR1 SGHRS and CDR2 YFSETQ. Unmatched junction bases numbered 3, after V lost 0 bases and J lost 1 base. The CDR3 spans 15 residues.